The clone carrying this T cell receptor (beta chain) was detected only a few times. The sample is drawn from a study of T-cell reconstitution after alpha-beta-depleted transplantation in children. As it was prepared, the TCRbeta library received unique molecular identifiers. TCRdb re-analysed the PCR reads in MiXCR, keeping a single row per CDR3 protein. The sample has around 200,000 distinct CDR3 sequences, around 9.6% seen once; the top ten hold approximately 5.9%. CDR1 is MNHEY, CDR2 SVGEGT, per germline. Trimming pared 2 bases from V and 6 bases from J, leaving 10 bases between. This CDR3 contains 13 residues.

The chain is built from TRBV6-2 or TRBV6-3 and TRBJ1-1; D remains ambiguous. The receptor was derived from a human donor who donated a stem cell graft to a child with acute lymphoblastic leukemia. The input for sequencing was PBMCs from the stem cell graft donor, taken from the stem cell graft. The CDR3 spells CASSYSVPPEAFF. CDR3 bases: TGTGCCAGCAGTTACAGCGTTCCTCCTGAAGCTTTCTTT.